This TCR beta chain was profiled in a study of shared clonotypes between healthy human individuals. The sample holds a few counts of this clone. No antigen is known for it. A split of CD4+ cells into CD45RA+ naive and CD45RA-negative memory subsets was performed. Some 30,000 T cell genomes (around 200 ng DNA) went into each sorted-subset replicate. In the original processing: ImmunoSEQ output lacked quality scores and full-length reads, limiting matched filtering. Only in-frame clones appear in the TCRdb table, and some are missing; sequencing was by immunoSEQ multiplex PCR. The V and J calls and clone size were taken over from that table, and D and trimming were inferred from the DNA. This table has 230,000 or so clones, 50% to 80% appearing once. The CDR3 totals 13 residues. Germline CDR1 MNHNY, CDR2 SVGAGI (reference sequence). V lost 4 bases, J lost 3 bases, and 7 bases lay in between. Study-wide results and caveats: Clonotypes shared by all four donors outscored non-shared clonotypes in generation probability.

This TCR was recovered from a man under 40 in good health. The material sequenced was memory CD4+ T cells sorted from blood. Specified subset: CD45RA-negative fraction. J is TRBJ1-3 and V is TRBV6-6; D might be TRBD1 (5 bases). The CDR3 region is CASSLTVGNTIYF. The CDR3 bases are TGTGCCAGCAGTTTGACAGTTGGAAACACCATATATTTT.